A single T cell receptor (beta chain) is shown here with its context. Antigen: not known. The data stem from a study of metastatic and nonmetastatic thyroid tumors. Study background: It was across blood and tumor or nodule tissue from malignant and benign thyroid patients that repertoires were compared.

TCRdb re-analyzed the PCR reads using MiXCR. The sample has more than 15,000 clones, about 23% seen once; the top ten hold around 8.1%. No patient had received any treatment before thyroid surgery. The length of the CDR3 is 13 residues. Germline CDR1 reads MNHEY; CDR2 reads SMNVEV (reference sequence). Trimming stripped 4 bases from V and 5 bases from J, with 9 bases between. Study-level results: The reported finding was significantly higher TCR beta diversity in malignant thyroid tumors relative to benign nodules, in blood and tumor.

This TCR derives from a female donor with papillary thyroid cancer or a benign thyroid nodule (not recorded which). Some clones in this sample may be carry-over from other donors' samples. The V call is TRBV27, the J call TRBJ1-5; perhaps TRBD1 as D (5 bases). Sequenced input: adjacent normal tissue. DNA for the CDR3: TGTGCCAGCAGTTCCTTCAGGGATCAGCCCCAGCATTTT. This sequence encodes CASSSFRDQPQHF.